This T cell receptor beta chain comes out of a study of blood T cell repertoires in COVID-19. As for the study in general: Collection of acute and convalescent COVID-19 samples took place in the United States, Italy and Spain.

Produced via immunoSEQ multiplex PCR; TCRdb's table is partial and in-frame only. The data hold under 100,000 clones, with approximately 87% observed a single time. CDR1 KGHDR and CDR2 SFDVKD come from the germline V gene. J was trimmed by 6 bases and V by 3 bases; bases with no gene match: 7. CDR3 size: 16 residues. The specimen sequenced was peripheral blood. The chain recombines TRBV24-1 with TRBJ2-1, with 10 positions matching TRBD2. The sequence came from a human donor in a cohort sampled during active COVID-19. CDR3 amino acids: CATSDRSGRAFNEQFF. The CDR3, as DNA: TGTGCCACCAGTGATCGGAGCGGGAGGGCCTTCAATGAGCAGTTCTTC.